The clone carrying this T cell receptor (beta chain) was observed a few times. Its antigen is currently unknown. UMIs and sample barcodes were carried by the TCR alpha and TCR beta cDNA libraries that 5'RACE produced using constant-segment primers. Each CDR3 protein is one row after TCRdb ran MiXCR on the 5' RACE reads. The sample gives some 450,000 distinct CDR3 sequences, about 20% of which show up once; under 25% is in the top ten. This sample is part of a study of T-cell memory formation after mild COVID-19. Study-wide context: Across donors, TCR clusters were largely donor specific. Findings of the study overall: Contracting clones from day 15 to 85 showed balanced CD4/CD8; later expanders favored CD4+.

Germline V gene data show CDR1 as MNHEY and CDR2 as SVGAGI. This CDR3 region has 16 residues. Trimming removed 7 bases from V and 2 bases from J; junction bases left unmatched: 9. Sample: PBMCs or a T cell subset sorted from them (not recorded which). The chain employs TRBV6-5 and TRBJ2-3; TRBD2 aligns across 10 bases. The sequence was collected from a man in his late teens or twenties who had mild COVID-19 (a few samples of this study predate the infection). Cell type and time point are not known. The CDR3 reads CASTPGSGGATDTQYF. In DNA form, the CDR3 reads TGTGCCAGCACACCGGGGAGCGGGGGGGCCACAGATACGCAGTATTTT.